The 21 T cell receptor beta chains given below trace back to one sample, sequenced in a study of cytomegalovirus exposure and HLA in healthy donors. Both 60 Vbeta primers and 13 Jbeta primers went into the PCR. Measured with immunoSEQ multiplex PCR; TCRdb has only the in-frame clones, and not every one. The sample carries around 130,000 clones, around 77% recorded once. The sequenced sample was PBMCs. The receptors shown here come from a man in his forties or fifties in good health and CMV-seronegative.

The chain recombines TRBV19 with TRBJ2-1; 10 nucleotides match TRBD2. The CDR3 runs 18 residues. After removal of 7 bases from V and 6 bases from J, the junction contained 18 bases not matched to a gene. Per germline, CDR1 LNHDA and CDR2 SQIVND (reference sequence). This CDR3 is CASTQYLLTSGRGNEQFF. CDR3 bases: TGTGCCAGTACCCAGTATCTTCTTACGAGCGGGAGGGGCAATGAGCAGTTCTTC.

The chain combines TRBV10-3 with TRBJ1-2; D is ambiguous. The CDR3 sequence is 12 residues long. Trimming cost V 0 bases and J 8 bases, with 7 bases left between them. Germline loops: CDR1 ENHRY, CDR2 SYGVKD. The CDR3 DNA is TGTGCCATCAGTGAGTCAGGAGGAGGCTACACCTTC. The encoded protein is CAISESGGGYTF.

This clone has more than one count but fewer than ten. V usage is TRBV5-4 and J usage is TRBJ2-3; D may be TRBD1 (6 bases). Trimming cost V 4 bases and J 0 bases, with 18 bases left between them. CDR1 is SGHNT, CDR2 YYREEE, per germline (reference sequence). This CDR3 is 17 amino acids long. In DNA, the CDR3 is TGTGCCAGCAGCGCCACAGGGTTGGGAGCTAGCACAGATACGCAGTATTTT. The encoded protein is CASSATGLGASTDTQYF.

This chain uses TRBV5-5 with TRBJ2-2; 9 bases match TRBD2. Germline assignment: CDR1 SGHKS and CDR2 YYEKEE (reference sequence). The V and J ends lost 2 bases and 8 bases, in that order; junction bases with no gene match: 4. This CDR3 region has 14 residues. The CDR3 loop is CASSFITSGGELFF. The CDR3 DNA follows: TGTGCCAGCAGCTTTATTACTAGCGGGGGGGAGCTGTTTTTT. Together with reference TRBV5-5 and TRBJ2-2, the CDR3 gives the full variable domain: DAGVTQSPTHLIKTRGQQVTLRCSPISGHKSVSWYQQVLGQGPQFIFQYYEKEERGRGNFPDRFSARQFPNYSSELNVNALLLGDSALYLCASSFITSGGELFFGEGSRLTVL.

This rearrangement joins TRBV7-8 to TRBJ2-1; TRBD2 agrees at 7 bases. Germline V lookup: CDR1 SGHVS, CDR2 FQNEAQ. This CDR3 contains 18 residues. The ends lost 5 bases at V and 4 bases at J; junction bases unmatched: 17. CDR3 nucleotide sequence: TGTGCCAGCAGCAAAGATCGTCTCTCAGCGGGGTTTTACAATGAGCAGTTCTTC. Its protein product is CASSKDRLSAGFYNEQFF.

The chain carries TRBV27 and TRBJ2-5; D possibly corresponds to TRBD1 (7 bases). CDR3 length equals 14 residues. Trimming shortened V by 6 bases and J by 5 bases, and 16 bases separated the two germline ends. Per germline, CDR1 MNHEY and CDR2 SMNVEV (reference sequence). The CDR3 region is CASSPRGVQETQYF. In nucleotides, the CDR3 is TGTGCCAGCAGCCCCAGGGGGGTCCAGGAGACCCAGTACTTC.

This chain links TRBV28 with TRBJ1-4, with 9 bases lining up with TRBD1. Germline CDR1 and CDR2: MDHEN and SYDVKM. The CDR3 loop spans 15 amino acids. The trim removed 5 bases at V and 7 bases at J, leaving 8 bases unmatched. The CDR3 nucleotides read TGTGCCAGCAGTCCTGACAGGGGGTCGAGTGAAAAACTGTTTTTT. This codes for CASSPDRGSSEKLFF.

This clone was counted only a few times. The chain employs TRBV11-2 and TRBJ1-3, with 7 bases that match TRBD1. The CDR3 runs to 17 residues. Germline CDR1 reads SGHAT; CDR2 reads FQNNGV. V lost 4 bases and J lost 3; bases outside the gene matches: 12. The CDR3 bases are TGTGCCAGCAGCTCCTTACGTACAGGGGTAAATGGAAACACCATATATTTT. Its protein product is CASSSLRTGVNGNTIYF.

This clone was detected a few times. V usage is TRBV27 and J usage is TRBJ2-7, with a tentative D call TRBD1 (5 bases). CDR3 size: 14 residues. With 1 base removed from V and 3 bases from J, the gap between germline ends came to 10 bases. Looked up from germline, CDR1 is MNHEY and CDR2 is SMNVEV (reference sequence). In DNA, the CDR3 is TGTGCCAGCAGTTTATACCAGGGTGGCTACGAGCAGTACTTC. It is translated as CASSLYQGGYEQYF.

V gene TRBV15 combines with J gene TRBJ2-1; tentatively, D is TRBD2 (5 bases). The CDR3 loop spans 16 amino acids. Germline V gives CDR1 LNHNV, CDR2 YYDKDF (reference sequence). V was trimmed by 0 bases and J by 4 bases, leaving 13 bases between them. This CDR3 is CATSRERAASYNEQFF. The CDR3 nucleotides read TGTGCCACCAGCAGAGAACGAGCGGCGAGTTACAATGAGCAGTTCTTC.

A few counts support this clone. V and J are TRBV19 and TRBJ2-2; D is perhaps TRBD2 (5 bases). The germline V gene encodes CDR1 LNHDA and CDR2 SQIVND (reference sequence). This CDR3 has 15 amino acids. V shed 1 base and J shed 3 bases, with 9 bases lying between them. The CDR3 DNA is TGTGCCAGTAGTATAGCCAGGACTTACACCGGGGAGCTGTTTTTT. It translates to CASSIARTYTGELFF.

The V gene is TRBV5-1, the J gene TRBJ2-5, with TRBD2 as a possible D gene (6 bases). The germline V gene encodes CDR1 SGHRS and CDR2 YFSETQ. The V end was cut by 0 bases, the J end by 1 base, with 7 bases between. The CDR3 spans 14 residues. DNA of the CDR3: TGCGCCAGCAGCTTGGGGGGACTCCAAGAGACCCAGTACTTC. The encoded protein is CASSLGGLQETQYF.

In its sample, this clone was seen once. The rearrangement joins TRBV11-3 to TRBJ2-2, with 7 bases aligning to TRBD1. Germline V gene lookup returns CDR1 SGHNT and CDR2 YENEEA. V lost 2 bases and J lost 1; bases outside the gene matches: 10. There are 18 residues in the CDR3. CDR3 DNA: TGTGCCAGCAGCTTATCCTACGTGGCAGGGGGGAACACCGGGGAGCTGTTTTTT. Translation: CASSLSYVAGGNTGELFF.

The rearrangement uses TRBV27 and TRBJ1-4, with D unresolved. CDR3 length equals 16 residues. Looked up from germline, CDR1 is MNHEY and CDR2 is SMNVEV (reference sequence). Trimming cost V 3 bases and J 0 bases, with 11 bases left between them. The CDR3 sequence is CASSFRQFATNEKLFF. The DNA for the CDR3 is TGTGCCAGCAGTTTCCGTCAGTTTGCAACTAATGAAAAACTGTTTTTT.

This chain uses TRBV10-2 with TRBJ1-5; maybe TRBD1 (6 bases). CDR1 is WSHSY and CDR2 is SAAADI in the germline V gene. The V end was cut by 6 bases, the J end by 4 bases, with 13 bases between. There are 14 residues in the CDR3. The CDR3 nucleotides read TGCGCCAGCAGCAGACAGGACCCGAATCAGCCCCAGCATTTT. It yields the protein CASSRQDPNQPQHF.

The chain links TRBV21-1 to TRBJ2-1; the D call in the table, TRBD2, was not verified against the DNA. TRBV21-1 is annotated as a pseudogene. This CDR3 comprises 18 residues. The CDR3 coding sequence is TGTGCCAGCAGAATGGAACTAGCGGGAACTTTCCAGGTAAGTGAGCAGTTCTTC. It yields the protein CASRMELAGTFQVSEQFF.

The CDR3 protein is CASSSRTSTADTQYF. Here the CDR3 DNA reads TGCGCCAGCAGCTCAAGGACTAGCACCGCCGATACGCAGTATTTT. This rearrangement joins TRBV5-1 to TRBJ2-3; 8 bases fit TRBD2. CDR1 SGHRS and CDR2 YFSETQ come from the germline V gene. CDR3 size: 15 residues. V lost 3 bases to trimming and J lost 6 bases; unmatched junction nucleotides: 9.

This clone has just one count. The chain carries TRBV5-4 and TRBJ2-5, with 12 bases lining up with TRBD2. The CDR3 length is 16 residues. The junction had 9 bases not matched to a gene; V was cut back by 4 bases and J by 5 bases. CDR1 is SGHNT, CDR2 YYREEE, per germline (reference sequence). CDR3 coding DNA: TGTGCCAGCAGCGAGCTAGCGGGAGGGCCCTCGGAGACCCAGTACTTC. This encodes CASSELAGGPSETQYF.

This chain links TRBV7-9 with TRBJ1-2; 10 bases line up with TRBD1. The germline CDR1 and CDR2 sequences are SEHNR and FQNEAQ (reference sequence). The CDR3 loop spans 13 amino acids. V shed 4 bases and J 8 bases; nucleotides not matched to a gene: 4. The CDR3 reads CASSSGTGEGYTF. The DNA for the CDR3 is TGTGCCAGCAGCTCTGGGACAGGGGAGGGCTACACCTTC.

The rearrangement joins TRBV6-5 to TRBJ2-2; 9 bases line up with TRBD1. J lost 6 bases, V lost 8 bases, and 10 bases had no gene match. The CDR3 has 15 residues. CDR1 is MNHEY, CDR2 SVGAGI, per germline. CDR3 protein: CASGRGQGLPGELFF. For the CDR3, the DNA is TGTGCCAGCGGCCGAGGACAGGGGTTACCCGGGGAGCTGTTTTTT.

The chain carries TRBV6-5 and TRBJ1-5; D gene unclear. CDR1 MNHEY and CDR2 SVGAGI come from the germline V gene. The V and J ends lost 5 bases and 5 bases respectively, with 10 bases between them. CDR3 length equals 13 residues. CDR3 residues: CASSQNTDQPQHF. The CDR3 DNA sequence: TGTGCCAGCAGTCAAAACACAGATCAGCCCCAGCATTTT.